This is a list of T cell receptor beta chains from one sample in a study of T cells in narcolepsy. Repertoires were generated with immunoSEQ multiplex PCR, while TCRdb's copy carries only in-frame clones and drops some. The sample gives around 22,000 clones, 75% to 85% of which show up once; over 3.5% is in the top ten. The sequenced sample consisted of memory (CD45RA-) CD4+ T cells from blood. These receptors originate from a human donor in good health. CDR3s include the opening cysteine and the closing phenylalanine or tryptophan. A D gene is named only where the DNA matches it firmly. Rows may omit the clone size; those that give it use once, few, many or a size class.

cdr3_nt: TGTGCCAGCGTTCCATGGGAGCTAGCGGGGACCTACGAGCAGTACTTC
cdr3_aa: CASVPWELAGTYEQYF
v_call: TRBV5-6
d_call: TRBD2
j_call: TRBJ2-7
clone_size: .

cdr3_nt: TGTGCCAGCAGCCCATCACAGAGATCCTATAATTCACCCCTCCACTTT
cdr3_aa: CASSPSQRSYNSPLHF
v_call: TRBV10-3
d_call: .
j_call: TRBJ1-6
clone_size: .

cdr3_nt: TGTGCCACACACAGGAATGAAAAACTGTTTTTT
cdr3_aa: CATHRNEKLFF
v_call: TRBV19
d_call: .
j_call: TRBJ1-4
clone_size: once

cdr3_nt: TGTGCCAGCAAGGGGGCCAGGGGACCCTACGAGCAGTACTTC
cdr3_aa: CASKGARGPYEQYF
v_call: TRBV2
d_call: TRBD1
j_call: TRBJ2-7
clone_size: .

cdr3_nt: TGTGCCAGCATCCTAGACAGGGGTGCCTACGAGCAGTACTTC
cdr3_aa: CASILDRGAYEQYF
v_call: TRBV7-9
d_call: TRBD1
j_call: TRBJ2-7
clone_size: .

cdr3_nt: TGTGCCAGCAGTTACTGGGACACCGGGGAGCTGTTTTTT
cdr3_aa: CASSYWDTGELFF
v_call: TRBV6-6
d_call: .
j_call: TRBJ2-2
clone_size: few

cdr3_nt: TGTGCCAGCAGCTTAGCGGGTTCCTACGAGCAGTACTTC
cdr3_aa: CASSLAGSYEQYF
v_call: TRBV7-6
d_call: .
j_call: TRBJ2-7
clone_size: once

cdr3_nt: TGTGCCAGCAGTGACTCGGGGGGCTATGGCTACACCTTC
cdr3_aa: CASSDSGGYGYTF
v_call: TRBV6-6
d_call: .
j_call: TRBJ1-2
clone_size: .

cdr3_nt: TGCGCCAGCAGCACGGACAGGGACCCCACCGGGGAGCTGTTTTTT
cdr3_aa: CASSTDRDPTGELFF
v_call: TRBV5-1
d_call: TRBD1
j_call: TRBJ2-2
clone_size: .

cdr3_nt: TGTGCCAGCAGCCCGGGGGATACGCAGTATTTT
cdr3_aa: CASSPGDTQYF
v_call: TRBV9
d_call: .
j_call: TRBJ2-3
clone_size: .